Following are 13 T cell receptor beta chains from one sample sequenced in a study of blood T cell repertoires in COVID-19. Only in-frame clones appear in the TCRdb table, and some are missing; sequencing was by immunoSEQ multiplex PCR. Of 200,000 to 250,000 clones in the sample, 70% to 90% were seen once. The sequenced material came from PBMCs or T cells enriched from blood (not recorded which). All receptors come from a man over 45 who had been exposed to COVID-19.

This clone has a handful of counts. The chain employs TRBV19 and TRBJ1-5, with a weak D call TRBD1 (5 bases). The germline V gene has CDR1 LNHDA and CDR2 SQIVND (reference sequence). V lost 3 bases, J lost 4 bases, and 16 bases lay in between. This CDR3 has 16 amino acids. The CDR3, as DNA: TGTGCCAGTAGTATTTACGACGACAGCGCAAATCAGCCCCAGCATTTT. Its translation: CASSIYDDSANQPQHF.

This chain uses TRBV30 with TRBJ1-2; 10 bases align to TRBD1. The CDR3 contains 13 residues. V shed 5 bases, J shed 4 bases, and the junction held 4 bases outside the gene matches. Germline V gene lookup returns CDR1 GTSNPN and CDR2 SVGIG (reference sequence). As DNA, the CDR3 is TGTGCCTGGGAGACAGGGGGCGGCTATGGCTACACCTTC. Residues: CAWETGGGYGYTF.

V gene TRBV24-1 combines with J gene TRBJ1-2, with 12 bases aligning to TRBD1. Trimming cost V 7 bases and J 4 bases; bases outside gene matches: 9. Looked up from germline, CDR1 is KGHDR and CDR2 is SFDVKD. This CDR3 has 16 residues. CDR3 bases: TGTGCCACCAGCAAGGGACAGGGGGCGCCCGGCTATGGCTACACCTTC. Protein: CATSKGQGAPGYGYTF.

The CDR3 protein is CASSQGLAGLGNIQYF. The CDR3 bases are TGTGCCAGCAGCCAAGGGCTAGCGGGTCTGGGGAACATTCAGTACTTC. The V and J genes are TRBV3-1 (or the pseudogene TRBV3-2) and TRBJ2-4; 8 bases are a match to TRBD2. The CDR3 totals 16 residues. The germline CDR1 and CDR2 sequences are LGHDT and YNNKEL (reference sequence). With V trimmed by 1 base and J by 7 bases, 9 bases remained unmatched.

The chain is built from TRBV18 and TRBJ1-2; D might be TRBD1 (6 bases). Trimming shortened V by 3 bases and J by 5 bases, and 16 bases separated the two germline ends. The germline V gene encodes CDR1 KGHSH and CDR2 LQKENI. The CDR3 totals 15 residues. CDR3 residues: CASSPSQDRQYGYTF. The CDR3 DNA follows: TGTGCCAGCTCACCGTCACAAGACAGGCAGTATGGCTACACCTTC.

The chain has TRBV21-1 and TRBJ2-1; TRBD1 is the table's D call, not checked against the DNA. TRBV21-1 is classified as a pseudogene. This CDR3 comprises 16 residues. CDR3 sequence: CASSKPTGTGSNEQFF. The CDR3 DNA reads as TGTGCCAGCAGCAAACCGACCGGGACAGGGTCTAATGAGCAGTTCTTC.

The V call is TRBV6-1, the J call TRBJ1-2, with TRBD1 identical over 7 bases. V lost 2 bases, J lost 4 bases, and 7 bases stayed unmatched. The CDR3 totals 15 residues. The germline CDR1 and CDR2 sequences are MNHNS and SASEGT. CDR3 protein: CASSERQGGGYGYTF. CDR3 DNA: TGTGCCAGCAGTGAACGACAGGGCGGCGGCTATGGCTACACCTTC.

The V call is TRBV19, the J call TRBJ2-1; D may be TRBD2 (6 bases). V shed 4 bases and J shed 2 bases, with 15 bases lying between them. The CDR3 sequence is 16 residues long. Germline V gives CDR1 LNHDA, CDR2 SQIVND (reference sequence). The CDR3 DNA sequence: TGTGCCAGTAGTACGGCTCGGGACTTTCCCTACAATGAGCAGTTCTTC. Its protein product is CASSTARDFPYNEQFF.

This rearrangement joins TRBV9 to TRBJ1-1, with a weak D call TRBD1 (6 bases). The CDR3 is made up of 16 amino acids. Germline CDR1 SGDLS, CDR2 YYNGEE. The V end was cut by 0 bases, the J end by 2 bases, with 14 bases between. CDR3 nucleotides: TGTGCCAGCAGCGTAGGGGGTACAGGGACAAACACTGAAGCTTTCTTT. This translates into CASSVGGTGTNTEAFF.

The CDR3 coding sequence is TGTGCCAGCAGCTCGTCCCCGGGAGCCACGCAGTATTTT. It encodes CASSSSPGATQYF. The chain combines TRBV7-3 with TRBJ2-3; tentative D call: TRBD2 (6 bases). Deletions cut 4 bases from V and 9 bases from J, with 14 bases between. The CDR3 extends over 13 amino acids. In germline, CDR1 is SGHTA, CDR2 FQGTGA.

The chain carries TRBV5-1 and TRBJ1-5, with 11 positions matching TRBD1. V lost 5 bases to trimming and J lost 4 bases; unmatched junction nucleotides: 2. The CDR3 contains 14 residues. Germline V gene sequence: CDR1 SGHRS, CDR2 YFSETQ. The CDR3 protein is CASRGTGGNQPQHF. CDR3 bases: TGCGCCAGCAGAGGGACAGGGGGTAATCAGCCCCAGCATTTT.

V gene TRBV7-6 combines with J gene TRBJ2-3; D is undetermined. The CDR3 runs 15 residues. The V end lost 5 bases, the J end lost 2 bases, and 14 bases lay between the germline ends. Germline assignment: CDR1 SGHVS and CDR2 FNYEAQ. CDR3 loop: CASSLRTIYTDTQYF. CDR3 nucleotides: TGTGCCAGCAGCCTTCGTACTATTTACACAGATACGCAGTATTTT.

This chain connects TRBV15 to TRBJ2-3, with D tentatively TRBD1 (5 bases). CDR3 length equals 15 residues. Germline CDR1 reads LNHNV; CDR2 reads YYDKDF (reference sequence). V was cut by 5 bases and J by 2 bases, with 14 bases left in between. The CDR3, as DNA: TGTGCCACCAGCCCCCAAGACAGCTTCACAGATACGCAGTATTTT. The encoded protein is CATSPQDSFTDTQYF.